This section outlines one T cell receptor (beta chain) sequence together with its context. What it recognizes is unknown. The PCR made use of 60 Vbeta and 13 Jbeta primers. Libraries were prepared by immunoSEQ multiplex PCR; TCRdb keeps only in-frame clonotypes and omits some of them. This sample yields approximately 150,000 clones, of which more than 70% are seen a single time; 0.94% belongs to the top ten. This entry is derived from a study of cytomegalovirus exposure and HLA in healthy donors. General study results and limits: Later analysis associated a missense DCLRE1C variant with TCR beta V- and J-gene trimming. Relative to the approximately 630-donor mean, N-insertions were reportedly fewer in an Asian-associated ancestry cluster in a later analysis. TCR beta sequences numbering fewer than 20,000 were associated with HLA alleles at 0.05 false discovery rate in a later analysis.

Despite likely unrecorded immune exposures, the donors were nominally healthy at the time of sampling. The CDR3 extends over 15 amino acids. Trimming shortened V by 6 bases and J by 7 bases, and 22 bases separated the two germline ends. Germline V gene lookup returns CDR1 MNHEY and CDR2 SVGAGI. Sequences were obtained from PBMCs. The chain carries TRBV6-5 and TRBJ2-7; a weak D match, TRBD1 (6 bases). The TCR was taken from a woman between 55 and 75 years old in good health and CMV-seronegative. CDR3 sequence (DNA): TGTGCCAGCAGGCCCTCCGACAGGACTCCTTTGGAGCAGTACTTC. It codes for CASRPSDRTPLEQYF.